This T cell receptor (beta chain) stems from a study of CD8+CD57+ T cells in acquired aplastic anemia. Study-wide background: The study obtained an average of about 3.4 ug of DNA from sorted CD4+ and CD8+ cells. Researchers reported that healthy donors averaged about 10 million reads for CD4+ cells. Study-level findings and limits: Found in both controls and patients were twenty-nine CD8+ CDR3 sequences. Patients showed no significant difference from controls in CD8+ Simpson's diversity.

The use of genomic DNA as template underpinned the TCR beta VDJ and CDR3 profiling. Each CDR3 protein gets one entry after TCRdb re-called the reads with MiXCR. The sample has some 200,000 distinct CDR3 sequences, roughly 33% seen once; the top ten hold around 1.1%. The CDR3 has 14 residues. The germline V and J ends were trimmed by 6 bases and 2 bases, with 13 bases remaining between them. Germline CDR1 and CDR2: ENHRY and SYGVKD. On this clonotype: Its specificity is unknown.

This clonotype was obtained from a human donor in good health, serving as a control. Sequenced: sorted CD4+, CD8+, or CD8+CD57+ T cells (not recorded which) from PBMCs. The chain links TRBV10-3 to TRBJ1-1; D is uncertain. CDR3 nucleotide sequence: TGTGCCATCAGGGGCGGTGGTTCTAACACTGAAGCTTTCTTT. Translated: CAIRGGGSNTEAFF.